These T cell receptor beta chains were read from a single sample in a study of T cell repertoires in cytomegalovirus infection. These receptors have no identified antigens. A single record per CDR3 protein comes from TCRdb applying MiXCR to the reads. Among 300,000 to 400,000 distinct CDR3 sequences listed, 20% to 30% were seen once. Here the sequenced sample was cultured PBMCs, taken from culture after CMV antigen stimulation. These receptor sequences come from a human donor in good health (CMV status not recorded). Some clones in this sample may be carry-over from other donors' samples. Both conserved end residues are part of each CDR3. Fields, in order: V gene, J gene, clone size, D gene, CDR3 DNA, CDR3 protein. A D gene is named only where the DNA matches it firmly. Size values are once, few and many counts, or a class for expanded clones, and some rows have none.

V: TRBV12-5
J: TRBJ2-7
size: NA
D: NA
DNA: TGTGCTAGTGGTTTGGGAAGGGCGAAGAAACCGACTTACGAGCAGTACTTC
CDR3: CASGLGRAKKPTYEQYF

V: TRBV7-6
J: TRBJ2-1
size: many
D: NA
DNA: TGTGCCAGCAGCAGAGGGAGCTCAGGCAATGAGCAGTTCTTC
CDR3: CASSRGSSGNEQFF

V: TRBV20-1
J: TRBJ2-1
size: few
D: NA
DNA: TGCAGTGCCCCGATGATGAAGGGGAGCTCCTACAATGAGCAGTTCTTC
CDR3: CSAPMMKGSSYNEQFF

V: TRBV28
J: TRBJ2-1
size: NA
D: TRBD1
DNA: TGTGCCAGCAGTTTACCCGGGACAGTCTCCTACAATGAGCAGTTCTTC
CDR3: CASSLPGTVSYNEQFF

V: TRBV5-1
J: TRBJ1-6
size: NA
D: TRBD1
DNA: TGCGCCAGCAGCCTGCTAGCTGGACAGGGGGGAAATTCACCCCTCCACTTT
CDR3: CASSLLAGQGGNSPLHF

V: TRBV29-1
J: TRBJ1-1
size: once
D: TRBD1
DNA: TGCAGCGCCGTGGGACAGCCGAACACTGAAGCTTTCTTT
CDR3: CSAVGQPNTEAFF

V: TRBV7-8
J: TRBJ2-1
size: NA
D: TRBD2
DNA: TGTGCCAGCAGCCGCGTACTAGCGGCATCGGCGGGGCATGAGCAGTTCTTC
CDR3: CASSRVLAASAGHEQFF

V: TRBV7-8
J: TRBJ1-5
size: many
D: NA
DNA: TGTGCCAGCAGCTTAGCGGGGAGGGTTCTCAATCAGCCCCAGCATTTT
CDR3: CASSLAGRVLNQPQHF

V: TRBV11-2
J: TRBJ2-1
size: few
D: TRBD2
DNA: TGTGCCAGCAGCTTGACAGCGGGAAGCTCCTACAATGAGCAGTTCTTC
CDR3: CASSLTAGSSYNEQFF

V: TRBV27
J: TRBJ1-3
size: few
D: TRBD1
DNA: TGTGCCAGCAGTTTATCGTACCGGGGACAGCGCTCTGGAAACACCATATATTTT
CDR3: CASSLSYRGQRSGNTIYF

V: TRBV7-9
J: TRBJ2-1
size: few
D: NA
DNA: TGTGCCAGCAGCTCCTATCGACAGAGGGCCGACTTCGGGCAGTTCTTC
CDR3: CASSSYRQRADFGQFF

V: TRBV12-5
J: TRBJ2-5
size: NA
D: NA
DNA: TGTGCTAGTGGTACTGGATTGTCCCCTCAAGAGACCCAGTACTTC
CDR3: CASGTGLSPQETQYF

V: TRBV2
J: TRBJ1-1
size: NA
D: NA
DNA: TGTGCCAGCAGTGGGCAGGGGCGCACTGAAGCTTTCTTT
CDR3: CASSGQGRTEAFF

V: TRBV5-1
J: TRBJ2-7
size: NA
D: TRBD2
DNA: TGCGCCAGCAGCTTGGACTTCGGGGACTACTATTTCTACGAGCAGTACTTC
CDR3: CASSLDFGDYYFYEQYF

V: TRBV12-3/TRBV12-4
J: TRBJ1-6
size: few
D: TRBD1
DNA: TGTGCCCACACCCGAGGACAGGGGTACTCACCCCTCCACTTT
CDR3: CAHTRGQGYSPLHF

V: TRBV12-3/TRBV12-4
J: TRBJ1-1
size: NA
D: NA
DNA: TGTGCCAGCAGTTTAACTCTACGAGCTGAAGCTTTCTTT
CDR3: CASSLTLRAEAFF

V: TRBV11-2
J: TRBJ2-3
size: many
D: NA
DNA: TGTGCCAGCAGCTTATCTCCGATCCCGCAGACAGATACGCAGTATTTT
CDR3: CASSLSPIPQTDTQYF

V: TRBV6-9
J: TRBJ1-2
size: few
D: NA
DNA: TGTGCCAGCAGAAGAGGTGGCTACACCTTC
CDR3: CASRRGGYTF

V: TRBV20-1
J: TRBJ2-2
size: NA
D: NA
DNA: TGCAGTGCTAGAGTCGGGGGGAACACCGGGGAGCTGTTTTTT
CDR3: CSARVGGNTGELFF

V: TRBV19
J: TRBJ1-2
size: few
D: NA
DNA: TGTGCCAGTAGTATAGGCGATCTTTATGGCTACACCTTC
CDR3: CASSIGDLYGYTF

V: TRBV7-7
J: TRBJ2-3
size: many
D: NA
DNA: TGTGCTAGCAGCTTAGGCGGACCCGGGTCCGGCGTTGGAGATACGCAGTATTTT
CDR3: CASSLGGPGSGVGDTQYF

V: TRBV4-1
J: TRBJ2-7
size: NA
D: TRBD2
DNA: TGCGCCAGCAGCCAAGATTCGGGGGGCTACGAGCAGTACTTC
CDR3: CASSQDSGGYEQYF

V: TRBV6-1
J: TRBJ1-1
size: many
D: NA
DNA: TGTGCCAGCAGTGAACGACCAACTGAAGCTTTCTTT
CDR3: CASSERPTEAFF

V: TRBV12-3/TRBV12-4
J: TRBJ2-5
size: few
D: TRBD2
DNA: TGTGCCAGCAGCCGTAGCGGGAGCATTCAAGAGACCCAGTACTTC
CDR3: CASSRSGSIQETQYF

V: TRBV15
J: TRBJ2-1
size: few
D: NA
DNA: TGTGCCACCAGCAGAGTAGTGAATGAGCAGTTCTTC
CDR3: CATSRVVNEQFF